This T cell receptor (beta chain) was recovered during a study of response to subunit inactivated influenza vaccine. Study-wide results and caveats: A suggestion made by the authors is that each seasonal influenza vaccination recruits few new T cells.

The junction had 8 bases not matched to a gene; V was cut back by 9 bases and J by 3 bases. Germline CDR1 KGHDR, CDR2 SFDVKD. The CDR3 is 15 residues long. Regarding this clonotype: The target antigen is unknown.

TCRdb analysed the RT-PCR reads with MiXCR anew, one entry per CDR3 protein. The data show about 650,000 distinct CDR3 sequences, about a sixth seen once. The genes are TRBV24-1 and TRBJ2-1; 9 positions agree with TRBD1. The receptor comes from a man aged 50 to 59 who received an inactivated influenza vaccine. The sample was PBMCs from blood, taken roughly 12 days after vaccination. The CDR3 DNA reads TGTGCCACCCAGGGACAGGGTGGGATCTACAATGAGCAGTTCTTC. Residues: CATQGQGGIYNEQFF.